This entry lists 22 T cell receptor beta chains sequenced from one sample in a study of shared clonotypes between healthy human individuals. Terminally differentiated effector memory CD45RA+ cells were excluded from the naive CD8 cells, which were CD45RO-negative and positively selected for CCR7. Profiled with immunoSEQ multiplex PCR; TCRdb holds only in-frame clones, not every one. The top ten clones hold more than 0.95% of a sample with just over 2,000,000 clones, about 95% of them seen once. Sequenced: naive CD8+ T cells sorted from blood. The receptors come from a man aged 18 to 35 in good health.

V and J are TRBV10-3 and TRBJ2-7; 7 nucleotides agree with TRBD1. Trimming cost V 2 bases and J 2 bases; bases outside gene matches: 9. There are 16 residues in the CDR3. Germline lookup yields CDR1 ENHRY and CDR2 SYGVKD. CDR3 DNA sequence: TGTGCCATCAGTGAGGCTGACAGGGTGAGTCCCTACGAGCAGTACTTC. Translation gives CAISEADRVSPYEQYF.

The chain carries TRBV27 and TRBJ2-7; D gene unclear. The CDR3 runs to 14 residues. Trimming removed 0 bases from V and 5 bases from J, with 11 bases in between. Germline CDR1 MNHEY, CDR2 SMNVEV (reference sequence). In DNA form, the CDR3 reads TGTGCCAGCAGTTTATCCTGGGCTTACCACGAGCAGTACTTC. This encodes CASSLSWAYHEQYF.

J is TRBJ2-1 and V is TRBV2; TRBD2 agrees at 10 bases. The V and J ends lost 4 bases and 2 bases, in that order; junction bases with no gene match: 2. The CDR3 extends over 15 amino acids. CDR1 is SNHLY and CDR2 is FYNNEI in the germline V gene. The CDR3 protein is CASSAGLAPYNEQFF. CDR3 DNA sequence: TGTGCCAGCAGTGCGGGACTAGCGCCCTACAATGAGCAGTTCTTC.

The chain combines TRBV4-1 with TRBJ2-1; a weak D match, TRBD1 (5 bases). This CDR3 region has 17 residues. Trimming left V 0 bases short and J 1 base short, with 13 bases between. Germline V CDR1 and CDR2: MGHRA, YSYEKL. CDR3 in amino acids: CASSQEGGALSYNEQFF. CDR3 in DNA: TGCGCCAGCAGCCAAGAGGGTGGGGCCTTATCCTACAATGAGCAGTTCTTC.

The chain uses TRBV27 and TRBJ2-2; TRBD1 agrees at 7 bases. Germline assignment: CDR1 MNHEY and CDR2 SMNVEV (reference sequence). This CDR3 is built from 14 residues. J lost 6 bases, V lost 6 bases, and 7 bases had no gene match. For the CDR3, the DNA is TGTGCCAGCAGCGAGACAGGGACGGCCGGGGAGCTGTTTTTT. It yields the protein CASSETGTAGELFF.

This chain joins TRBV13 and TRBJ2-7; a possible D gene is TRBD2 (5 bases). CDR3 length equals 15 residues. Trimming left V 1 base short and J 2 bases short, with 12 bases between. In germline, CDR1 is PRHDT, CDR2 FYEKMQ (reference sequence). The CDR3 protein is CASSLDGSGTYEQYF. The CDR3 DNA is TGTGCCAGCAGCTTAGATGGCAGCGGAACCTACGAGCAGTACTTC.

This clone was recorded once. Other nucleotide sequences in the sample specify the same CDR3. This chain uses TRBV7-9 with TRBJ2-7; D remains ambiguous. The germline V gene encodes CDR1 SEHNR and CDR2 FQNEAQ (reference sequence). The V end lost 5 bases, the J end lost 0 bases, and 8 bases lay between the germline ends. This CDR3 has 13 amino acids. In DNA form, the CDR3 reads TGTGCCAGCAGCCCACGGCACTCCTACGAGCAGTACTTC. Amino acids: CASSPRHSYEQYF.

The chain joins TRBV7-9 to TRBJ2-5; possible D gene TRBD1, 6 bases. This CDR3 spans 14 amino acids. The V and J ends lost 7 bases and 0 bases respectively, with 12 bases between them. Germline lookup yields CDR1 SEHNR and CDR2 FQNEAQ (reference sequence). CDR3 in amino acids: CASNPTGYQETQYF. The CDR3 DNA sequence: TGTGCCAGCAACCCCACAGGGTACCAAGAGACCCAGTACTTC.

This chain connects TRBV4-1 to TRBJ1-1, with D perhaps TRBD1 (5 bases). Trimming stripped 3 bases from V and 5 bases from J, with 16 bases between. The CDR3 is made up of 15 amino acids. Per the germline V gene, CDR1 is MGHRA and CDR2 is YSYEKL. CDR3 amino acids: CASSQGGTARTEAFF. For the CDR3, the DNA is TGCGCCAGCAGCCAGGGGGGGACGGCGCGTACTGAAGCTTTCTTT.

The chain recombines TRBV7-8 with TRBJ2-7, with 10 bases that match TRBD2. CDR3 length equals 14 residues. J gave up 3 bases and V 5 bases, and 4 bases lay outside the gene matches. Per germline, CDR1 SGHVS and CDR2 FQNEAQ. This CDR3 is CASSVSSGSYEQYF. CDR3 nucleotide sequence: TGTGCCAGCAGCGTATCTAGCGGGAGCTACGAGCAGTACTTC. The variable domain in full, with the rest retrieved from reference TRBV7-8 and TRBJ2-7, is GAGVSQSPRYKVAKRGQDVALRCDPISGHVSLFWYQQALGQGPEFLTYFQNEAQLDKSGLPSDRFFAERPEGSVSTLKIQRTQQEDSAVYLCASSVSSGSYEQYFGPGTRLTVT.

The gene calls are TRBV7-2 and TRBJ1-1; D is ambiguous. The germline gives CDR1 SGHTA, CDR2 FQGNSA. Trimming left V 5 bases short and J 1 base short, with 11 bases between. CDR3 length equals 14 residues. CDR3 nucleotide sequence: TGTGCCAGCAGCCTTTGGGCGGAGAACACTGAAGCTTTCTTT. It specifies CASSLWAENTEAFF.

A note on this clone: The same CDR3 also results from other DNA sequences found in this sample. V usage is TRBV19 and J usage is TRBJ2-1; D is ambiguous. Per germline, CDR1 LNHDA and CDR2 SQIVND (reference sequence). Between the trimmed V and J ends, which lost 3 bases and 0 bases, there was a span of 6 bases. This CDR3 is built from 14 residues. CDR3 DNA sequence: TGTGCCAGTAGTATTAAAAGCTCCTACAATGAGCAGTTCTTC. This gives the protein CASSIKSSYNEQFF.

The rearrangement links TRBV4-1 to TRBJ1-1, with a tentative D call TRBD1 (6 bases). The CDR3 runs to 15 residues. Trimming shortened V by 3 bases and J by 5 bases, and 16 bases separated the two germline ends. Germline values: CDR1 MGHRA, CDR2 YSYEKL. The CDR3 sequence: CASSHGTGGGTEAFF. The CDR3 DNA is TGCGCCAGCAGCCATGGAACTGGAGGGGGGACTGAAGCTTTCTTT.

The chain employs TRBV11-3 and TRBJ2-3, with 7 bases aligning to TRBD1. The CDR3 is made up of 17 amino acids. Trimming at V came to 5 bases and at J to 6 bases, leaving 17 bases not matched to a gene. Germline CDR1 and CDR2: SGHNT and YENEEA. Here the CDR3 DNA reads TGTGCCAGCAGCGCCCGGGACGGACAGGCAGGTTGGGATACGCAGTATTTT. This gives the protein CASSARDGQAGWDTQYF.

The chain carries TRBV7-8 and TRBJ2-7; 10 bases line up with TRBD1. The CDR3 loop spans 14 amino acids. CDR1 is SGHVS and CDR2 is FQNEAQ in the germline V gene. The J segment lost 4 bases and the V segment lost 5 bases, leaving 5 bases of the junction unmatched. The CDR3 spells CASSTGQGWYEQYF. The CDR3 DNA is TGTGCCAGCAGCACGGGACAGGGGTGGTACGAGCAGTACTTC.

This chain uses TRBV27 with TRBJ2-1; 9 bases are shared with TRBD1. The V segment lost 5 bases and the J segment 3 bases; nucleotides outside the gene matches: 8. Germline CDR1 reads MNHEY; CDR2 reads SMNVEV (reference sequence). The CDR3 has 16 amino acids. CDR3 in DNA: TGTGCCAGCAGTCTGGACAGGGGTCCAGGCTACAATGAGCAGTTCTTC. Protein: CASSLDRGPGYNEQFF.

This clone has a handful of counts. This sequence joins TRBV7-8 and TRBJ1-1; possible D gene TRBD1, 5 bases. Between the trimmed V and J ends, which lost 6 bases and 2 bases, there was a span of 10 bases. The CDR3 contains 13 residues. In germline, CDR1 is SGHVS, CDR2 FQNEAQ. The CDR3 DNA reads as TGTGCCAGCAGTTCCGACAGAAACACTGAAGCTTTCTTT. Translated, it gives CASSSDRNTEAFF.

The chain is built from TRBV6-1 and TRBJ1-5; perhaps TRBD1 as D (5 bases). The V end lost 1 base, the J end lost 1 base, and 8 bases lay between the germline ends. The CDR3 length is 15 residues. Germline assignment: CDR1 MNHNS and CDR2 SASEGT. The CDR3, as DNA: TGTGCCAGCAGTGAAGATCAGGGAAGCAATCAGCCCCAGCATTTT. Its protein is CASSEDQGSNQPQHF.

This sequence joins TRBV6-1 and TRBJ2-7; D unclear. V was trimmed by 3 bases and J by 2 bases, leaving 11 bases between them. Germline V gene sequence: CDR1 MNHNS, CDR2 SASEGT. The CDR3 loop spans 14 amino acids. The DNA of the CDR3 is TGTGCCAGCAGTGATCTTGACTTTACCTACGAGCAGTACTTC. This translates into CASSDLDFTYEQYF.

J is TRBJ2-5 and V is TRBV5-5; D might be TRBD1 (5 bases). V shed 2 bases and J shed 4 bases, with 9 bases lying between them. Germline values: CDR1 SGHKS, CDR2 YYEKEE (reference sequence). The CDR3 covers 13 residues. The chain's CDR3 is CASSFWGTETQYF. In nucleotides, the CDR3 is TGTGCCAGCAGCTTCTGGGGCACAGAGACCCAGTACTTC.

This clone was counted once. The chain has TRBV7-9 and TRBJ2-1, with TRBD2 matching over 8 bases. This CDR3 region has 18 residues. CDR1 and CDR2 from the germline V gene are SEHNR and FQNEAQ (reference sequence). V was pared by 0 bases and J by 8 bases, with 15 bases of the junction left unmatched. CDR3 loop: CASSLAERAGGNSDEQFF. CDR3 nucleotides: TGTGCCAGCAGCTTAGCCGAACGGGCGGGAGGTAACAGCGATGAGCAGTTCTTC. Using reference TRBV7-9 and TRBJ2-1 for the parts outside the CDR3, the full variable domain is DTGVSQNPRHKITKRGQNVTFRCDPISEHNRLYWYRQTLGQGPEFLTYFQNEAQLEKSRLLSDRFSAERPKGSFSTLEIQRTEQGDSAMYLCASSLAERAGGNSDEQFFGPGTRLTVL.

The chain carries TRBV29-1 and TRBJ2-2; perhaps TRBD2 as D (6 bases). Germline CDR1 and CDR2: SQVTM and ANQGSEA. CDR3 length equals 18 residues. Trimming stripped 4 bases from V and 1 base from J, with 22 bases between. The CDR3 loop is CSVGWDFPPTKNTGELFF. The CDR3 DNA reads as TGCAGCGTTGGTTGGGACTTCCCCCCCACCAAGAACACCGGGGAGCTGTTTTTT.